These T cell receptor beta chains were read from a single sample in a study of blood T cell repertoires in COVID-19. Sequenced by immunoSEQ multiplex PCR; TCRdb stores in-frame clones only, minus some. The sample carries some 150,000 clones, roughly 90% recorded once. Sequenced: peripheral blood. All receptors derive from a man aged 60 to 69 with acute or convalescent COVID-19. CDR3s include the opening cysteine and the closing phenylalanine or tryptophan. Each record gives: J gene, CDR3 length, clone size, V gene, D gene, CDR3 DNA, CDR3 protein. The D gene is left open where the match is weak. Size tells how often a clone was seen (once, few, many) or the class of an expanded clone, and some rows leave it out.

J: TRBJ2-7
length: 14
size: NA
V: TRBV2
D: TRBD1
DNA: TGTGCCAGCAGGACCGACAGGGATTCCTACGAGCAGTACTTC
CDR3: CASRTDRDSYEQYF

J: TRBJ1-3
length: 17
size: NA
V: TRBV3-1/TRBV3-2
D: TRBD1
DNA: TGTGCCAGCAGCCATAGGACAGGGATGGGATCTGGAAACACCATATATTTT
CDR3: CASSHRTGMGSGNTIYF

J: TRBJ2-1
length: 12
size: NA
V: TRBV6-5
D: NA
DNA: TGTGCCAGCAGCTCCTCGGGTCATGAGCAGTTCTTC
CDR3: CASSSSGHEQFF

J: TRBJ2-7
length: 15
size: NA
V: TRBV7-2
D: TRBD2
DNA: TGTGCCAGCAGCAATAGCGGGAGAAGCTCCTACGAGCAGTACTTC
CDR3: CASSNSGRSSYEQYF

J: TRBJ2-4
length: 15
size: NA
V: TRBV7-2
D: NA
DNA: TGTGCCAGCAGCCCCGCCCCACCGGGCAAAAACATTCAGTACTTC
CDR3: CASSPAPPGKNIQYF

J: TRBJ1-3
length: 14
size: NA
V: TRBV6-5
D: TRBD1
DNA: TGTGCCAGCATGGAGGGGACAGTTGGAAACACCATATATTTT
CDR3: CASMEGTVGNTIYF

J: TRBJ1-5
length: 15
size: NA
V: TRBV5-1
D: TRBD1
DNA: TGCGCCAGCAGCTTTGGACAGGATAGCAATCAGCCCCAGCATTTT
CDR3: CASSFGQDSNQPQHF

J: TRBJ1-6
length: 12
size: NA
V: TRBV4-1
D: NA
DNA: TGCGCCAGCAGCCAGAGTAATTCACCCCTCCACTTT
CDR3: CASSQSNSPLHF

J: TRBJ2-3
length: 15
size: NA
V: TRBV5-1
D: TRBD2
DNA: TGCGCCAGCAGCTTGGGACTAGCCGAGACAGATACGCAGTATTTT
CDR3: CASSLGLAETDTQYF

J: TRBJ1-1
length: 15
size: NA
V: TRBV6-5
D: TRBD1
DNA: TGTGCCAGCAGTCAATCTGGGACAGGGAACACTGAAGCTTTCTTT
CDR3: CASSQSGTGNTEAFF

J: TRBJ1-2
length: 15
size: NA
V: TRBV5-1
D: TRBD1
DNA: TGCGCCAGCAGCTTGGCTCAGGGGGTTAACTATGGCTACACCTTC
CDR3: CASSLAQGVNYGYTF

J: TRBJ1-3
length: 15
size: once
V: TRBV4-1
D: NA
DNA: TGCGCCAGCAGCCAAGAACTTGTCTCTGGAAACACCATATATTTT
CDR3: CASSQELVSGNTIYF

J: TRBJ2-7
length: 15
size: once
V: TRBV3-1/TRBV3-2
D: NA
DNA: TGTGCCAGCAGCCAAGGAACAGAAGCCTACTACGAGCAGTACTTC
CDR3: CASSQGTEAYYEQYF

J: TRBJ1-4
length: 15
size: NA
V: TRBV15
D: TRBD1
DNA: TGTGCCACCAGCACTCGACAGGGGGTAGGAGAAAAACTGTTTTTT
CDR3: CATSTRQGVGEKLFF

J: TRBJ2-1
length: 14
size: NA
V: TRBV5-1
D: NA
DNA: TGCGCCAGCAGTGAGGGGGACAAGAGTAATGAGCAGTTCTTC
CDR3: CASSEGDKSNEQFF

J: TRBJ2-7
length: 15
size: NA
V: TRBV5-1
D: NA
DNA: TGCGCCAGCAGCGCAGCCGTTGGAAGAGCGGACGAGCAGTACTTC
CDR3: CASSAAVGRADEQYF

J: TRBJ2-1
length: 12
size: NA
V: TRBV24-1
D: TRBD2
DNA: TGTGCCACCAGTGATTTGGGGACTAATCCGTTCTTC
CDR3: CATSDLGTNPFF

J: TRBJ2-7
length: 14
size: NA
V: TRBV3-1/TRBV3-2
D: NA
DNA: TGTGCCAGCAGCCCATTTTTAGGGGTAGACGAGCAGTACTTC
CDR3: CASSPFLGVDEQYF

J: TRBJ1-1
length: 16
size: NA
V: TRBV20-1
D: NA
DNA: TGCAGTGCTAGTACACAGGGTAGAGGCGCGAACACTGAAGCTTTCTTT
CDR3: CSASTQGRGANTEAFF

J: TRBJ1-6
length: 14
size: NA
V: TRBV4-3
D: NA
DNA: TGCGCCAGCAGCCAAGATCAGGGTCGAAAGCCCCTCCACTTT
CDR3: CASSQDQGRKPLHF

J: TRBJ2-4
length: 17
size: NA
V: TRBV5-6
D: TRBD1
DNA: TGTGCCAGCAGCTTGGAGGGGGCGGGTCTAGCCAAAAACATTCAGTACTTC
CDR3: CASSLEGAGLAKNIQYF

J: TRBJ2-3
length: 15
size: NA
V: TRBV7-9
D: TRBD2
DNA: TGTGCCAGCAGCTTTAGCGGGGGGTTCCCAGATACGCAGTATTTT
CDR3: CASSFSGGFPDTQYF

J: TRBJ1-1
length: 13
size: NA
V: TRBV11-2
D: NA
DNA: TGTGCCAGCAGCACTCAGGGTCTCACTGAAGCTTTCTTT
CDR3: CASSTQGLTEAFF

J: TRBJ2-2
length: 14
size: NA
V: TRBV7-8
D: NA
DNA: TGTGCCAGCAGCTTACGGCCACAGACCGGGGAGCTGTTTTTT
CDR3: CASSLRPQTGELFF

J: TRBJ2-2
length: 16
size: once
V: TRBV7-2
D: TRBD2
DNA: TGTGCCAGCAGCTTAACTAGCGGGGGGGCCGGCGGGGAGCTGTTTTTT
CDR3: CASSLTSGGAGGELFF

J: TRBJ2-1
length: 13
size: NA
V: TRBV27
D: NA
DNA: TGTGCCAGCAGTCTGTCAGGCGACAATGAGCAGTTCTTC
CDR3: CASSLSGDNEQFF

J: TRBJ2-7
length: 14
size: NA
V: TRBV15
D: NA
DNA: TGTGCCACCAGCAGAGTCGGGGGCTCCTACGAGCAGTACTTC
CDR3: CATSRVGGSYEQYF

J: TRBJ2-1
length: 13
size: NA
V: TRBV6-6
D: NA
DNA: TGTGCCAGCGTGGGGCTTACCTACAATGAGCAGTTCTTC
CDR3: CASVGLTYNEQFF

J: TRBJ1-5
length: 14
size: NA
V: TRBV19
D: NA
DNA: TGTGCCAGTAGTGAGAGACAGGGCAATCAGCCCCAGCATTTT
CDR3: CASSERQGNQPQHF

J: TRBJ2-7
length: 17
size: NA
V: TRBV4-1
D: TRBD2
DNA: TGCGCCAGCAGCCAAGCCAATCGGGGGGGAGGATCCTACGAGCAGTACTTC
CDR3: CASSQANRGGGSYEQYF

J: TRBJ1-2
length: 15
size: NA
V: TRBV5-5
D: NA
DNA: TGTGCCAGCAGCCGGGAGGGGAGACAGAACTATGGCTACACCTTC
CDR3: CASSREGRQNYGYTF

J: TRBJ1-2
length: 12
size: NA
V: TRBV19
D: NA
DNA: TGTGCCAGCCGACAGCGGGGCTATGGCTACACCTTC
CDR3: CASRQRGYGYTF

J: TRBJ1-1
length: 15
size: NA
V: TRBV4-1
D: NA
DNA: TGCGCCAGCAGCCAAGAAACCCCAGGGTGGACTGAAGCTTTCTTT
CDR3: CASSQETPGWTEAFF

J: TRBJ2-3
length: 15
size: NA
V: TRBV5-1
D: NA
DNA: TGCGCCAGCAGCTTGGTAAAAATAAGCACAGATACGCAGTATTTT
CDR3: CASSLVKISTDTQYF

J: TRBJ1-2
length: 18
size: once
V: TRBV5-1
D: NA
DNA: TGCGCCAGCAGCCCACGGGACATTTATAAACCCTTTACCGATGGCTACACCTTC
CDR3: CASSPRDIYKPFTDGYTF

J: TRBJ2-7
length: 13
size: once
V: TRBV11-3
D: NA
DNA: TGTGCCAGCTCCACGCCGAGTGCCAACGAGCAGTACTTC
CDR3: CASSTPSANEQYF

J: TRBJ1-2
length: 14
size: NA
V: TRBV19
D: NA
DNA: TGTGCCAGTAGTCAACAGGGACCCACCTATGGCTACACCTTC
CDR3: CASSQQGPTYGYTF

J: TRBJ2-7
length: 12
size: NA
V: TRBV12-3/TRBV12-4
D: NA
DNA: TGTGCCAGCAGTATTCGCAGCTACGAGCAGTACTTC
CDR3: CASSIRSYEQYF

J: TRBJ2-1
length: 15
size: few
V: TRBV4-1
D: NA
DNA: TGCGCCAGCAGCCAACACGGACAGAATGGGAATGAGCAGTTCTTC
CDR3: CASSQHGQNGNEQFF

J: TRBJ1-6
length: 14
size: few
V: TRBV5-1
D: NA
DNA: TGCGCCAGCAGCTTAGGCTACGGAGATTCACCCCTCCACTTT
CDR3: CASSLGYGDSPLHF

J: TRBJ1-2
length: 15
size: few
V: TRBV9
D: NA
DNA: TGTGCCAGCAGCGTAGCCACAGGGACGAACTATGGCTACACCTTC
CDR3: CASSVATGTNYGYTF